The clone carrying this TCR beta chain was recorded many times. TCRdb re-called the 5' RACE reads through MiXCR, storing one row per CDR3 protein. This sample has 700,000 or so distinct CDR3 sequences, with about 20% found just once. This sample was taken from a study of identical twins. The CDR3 has 17 amino acids. The ends lost 4 bases at V and 2 bases at J; junction bases unmatched: 11. CDR1 and CDR2 from the germline V gene are MNHEY and SVGAGI. The data also belong to a second study, concerning T cells expressing NK-cell markers. According to that study: The authors restricted sorting to alpha-beta TCR T cells with an anti-gamma-delta TCR antibody in several experiments. Of the CD8+ T cell pool in about 6 donors, roughly 1.0-8% was accounted for by dominant NKG2C+ clonotypes. The CD3+CD56-NKG2C+ fraction of a handful of donors was also led by these clonotypes.

The source is a woman aged 18-29 years in good health. The sample comprised PBMCs. The chain employs TRBV6-5 and TRBJ2-3, with 8 bases matching TRBD2. The CDR3 nucleotides read TGTGCCAGCAGTTTAGCGGGATTAACGTTTGACACAGATACGCAGTATTTT. Its translation: CASSLAGLTFDTDTQYF.